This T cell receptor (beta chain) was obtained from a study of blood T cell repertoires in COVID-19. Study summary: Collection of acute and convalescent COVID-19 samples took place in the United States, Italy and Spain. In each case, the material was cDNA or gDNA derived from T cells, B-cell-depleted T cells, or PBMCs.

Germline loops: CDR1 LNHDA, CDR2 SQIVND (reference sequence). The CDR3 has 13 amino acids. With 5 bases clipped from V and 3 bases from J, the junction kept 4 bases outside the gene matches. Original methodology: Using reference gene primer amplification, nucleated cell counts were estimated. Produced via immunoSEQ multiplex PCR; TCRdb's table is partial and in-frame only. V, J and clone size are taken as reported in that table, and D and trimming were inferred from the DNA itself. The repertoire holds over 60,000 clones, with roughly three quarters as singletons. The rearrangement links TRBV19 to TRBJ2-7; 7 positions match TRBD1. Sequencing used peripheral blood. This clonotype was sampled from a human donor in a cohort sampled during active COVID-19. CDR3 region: CASSSAGGYEQYF. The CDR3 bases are TGTGCCAGTAGTTCGGCAGGGGGCTACGAGCAGTACTTC.